Given below is one TCR beta chain in context. The memory T cells were sequenced right after ex vivo isolation, without culture. This table comes from immunoSEQ multiplex PCR, and its TCRdb copy is limited to in-frame clones, with some not included. The data contain about 22,000 clones, around 87% of them seen just once; the ten biggest clones take up roughly 0.6%. The sample originates from a study of CD4 T cell repertoires in COVID-19. The sequencing used central memory CD4+ T cells from blood, collected before the COVID-19 pandemic. The clonotype was recovered from a human donor who had COVID-19.

This chain's CDR3 is CASSLGQLGSLFEAFF. CDR3 in DNA: TGTGCCAGCTCCCTTGGACAGTTGGGAAGTTTATTTGAAGCTTTCTTT. The J gene is TRBJ1-1, the V gene TRBV18; D is possibly TRBD1 (6 bases). CDR1 and CDR2 from the germline V gene are KGHSH and LQKENI. The CDR3 has 16 residues. V was shortened by 6 bases and J by 7 bases, with 24 bases between the two germline ends.